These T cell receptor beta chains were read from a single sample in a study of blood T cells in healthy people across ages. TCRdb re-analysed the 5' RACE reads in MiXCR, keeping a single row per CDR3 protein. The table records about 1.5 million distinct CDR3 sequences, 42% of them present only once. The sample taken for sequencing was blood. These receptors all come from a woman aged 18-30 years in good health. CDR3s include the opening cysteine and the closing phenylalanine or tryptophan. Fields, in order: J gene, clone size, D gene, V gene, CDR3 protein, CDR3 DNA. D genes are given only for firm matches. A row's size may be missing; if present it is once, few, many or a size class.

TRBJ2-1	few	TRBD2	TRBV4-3	CASSQRGLAQFF	TGCGCCAGCAGCCAGCGGGGACTAGCGCAGTTCTTC
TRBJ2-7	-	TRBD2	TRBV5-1	CASSLMPSGGARNHEQYF	TGCGCCAGCAGCTTGATGCCTAGCGGGGGGGCAAGGAACCACGAGCAGTACTTC
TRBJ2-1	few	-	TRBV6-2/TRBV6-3	CASKDGLREQFF	TGTGCCAGCAAAGACGGTCTTCGTGAGCAGTTCTTC
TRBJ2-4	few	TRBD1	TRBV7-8	CASSPGGGIAKNIQYF	TGTGCCAGCAGCCCAGGGGGCGGAATAGCCAAAAACATTCAGTACTTC
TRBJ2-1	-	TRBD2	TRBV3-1	CVSSQGGTIFEQFF	TGTGTCAGCAGCCAAGGCGGGACTATTTTTGAGCAGTTCTTC
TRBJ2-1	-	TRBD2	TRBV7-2	CASSRVNSGLVKFTEQFF	TGTGCCAGCAGCCGCGTCAACTCGGGACTAGTGAAATTCACTGAGCAGTTCTTC
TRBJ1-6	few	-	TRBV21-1	CASSKGGNGRVDSPLHF	TGTGCCAGCAGCAAAGGTGGTAACGGCCGAGTTGATTCACCCCTCCACTTT
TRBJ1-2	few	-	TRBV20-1	CSADPEGNYGYTF	TGCAGTGCTGATCCCGAGGGGAACTATGGCTACACCTTC
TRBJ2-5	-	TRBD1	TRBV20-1	CSASGTGGGEQYF	TGCAGTGCATCCGGGACAGGGGGCGGTGAGCAGTACTTC
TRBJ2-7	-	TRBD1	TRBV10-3	CAISERDRVTIEQYF	TGTGCCATCAGTGAACGGGACAGGGTCACGATCGAGCAGTACTTC
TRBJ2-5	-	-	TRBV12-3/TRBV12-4	CASNTRGSQETQYF	TGTGCCAGCAACACCCGGGGCAGCCAAGAGACCCAGTACTTC
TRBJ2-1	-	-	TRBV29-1	CSVEVKRVDVNEQFF	TGCAGCGTTGAAGTTAAAAGGGTTGACGTCAATGAGCAGTTCTTC
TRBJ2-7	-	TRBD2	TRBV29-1	CSVEGTSGRDYNEQYF	TGCAGCGTTGAAGGGACTAGCGGGAGGGACTACAATGAGCAGTACTTC
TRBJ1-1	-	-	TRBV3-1	CASSQGGYAFF	TGTGCCAGCAGCCAAGGGGGATACGCTTTCTTT
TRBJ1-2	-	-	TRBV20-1	CSARGPSGLYGYTF	TGCAGTGCTAGGGGACCGAGCGGCTTATATGGCTACACCTTC
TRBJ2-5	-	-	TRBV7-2	CASSFSSEFETQYF	TGTGCCAGCAGCTTTAGTTCGGAGTTTGAGACCCAGTACTTC
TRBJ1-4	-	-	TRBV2	CASAIRKLFF	TGTGCCAGCGCCATAAGAAAACTGTTTTTT